What follows are 20 T cell receptor beta chains derived from one specimen sequenced in a study of blood T cell repertoires in COVID-19. Assay: immunoSEQ multiplex PCR; the TCRdb copy retains only in-frame clones and omits some. The sample has 450,000 to 500,000 clones, about 85% seen once. Material for sequencing was PBMCs or T cells enriched from blood (not recorded which). The receptors shown here come from a woman aged 55-70 years who had recovered from COVID-19.

J is TRBJ2-1 and V is TRBV19, with 14 bases matching TRBD2. The germline V gene encodes CDR1 LNHDA and CDR2 SQIVND (reference sequence). V shed 6 bases, J shed 0 bases, and the junction held 4 bases outside the gene matches. The CDR3 totals 17 residues. The CDR3: CASSRLAGGSSYNEQFF. CDR3 bases: TGTGCCAGTAGCAGACTAGCGGGGGGGAGCTCCTACAATGAGCAGTTCTTC. Based on the CDR3 plus reference TRBV19 and TRBJ2-1, the full variable domain is DGGITQSPKYLFRKEGQNVTLSCEQNLNHDAMYWYRQDPGQGLRLIYYSQIVNDFQKGDIAEGYSVSREKKESFPLTVTSAQKNPTAFYLCASSRLAGGSSYNEQFFGPGTRLTVL.

This chain links TRBV15 with TRBJ2-2, with D uncertain. Trimming took off 0 bases at V and 4 bases at J, with 6 bases between the two ends. The germline V gene has CDR1 LNHNV and CDR2 YYDKDF (reference sequence). This CDR3 contains 14 residues. CDR3 nucleotide sequence: TGTGCCACCAGCAGAGATCTGAGCACCGGGGAGCTGTTTTTT. It yields the protein CATSRDLSTGELFF. The whole variable domain, filled in from reference TRBV15 and TRBJ2-2, reads DAMVIQNPRYQVTQFGKPVTLSCSQTLNHNVMYWYQQKSSQAPKLLFHYYDKDFNNEADTPDNFQSRRPNTSFCFLDIRSPGLGDTAMYLCATSRDLSTGELFFGEGSRLTVL.

This clone showed up just once. The gene calls are TRBV7-8 and TRBJ2-1, with 11 bases identical to TRBD2. After removal of 8 bases from V and 6 bases from J, the junction contained 24 bases not matched to a gene. The CDR3 runs 20 residues. The germline V gene encodes CDR1 SGHVS and CDR2 FQNEAQ. The CDR3 nucleotides are TGTGCCAGCTCACCGGGGATTTTTAGCGGGGGGGGCCCTCCCTCCAATGAGCAGTTCTTC. Translating gives CASSPGIFSGGGPPSNEQFF.

The chain has TRBV11-3 and TRBJ2-3, with TRBD2 identical over 13 bases. Germline trimming cut 1 base from V and 3 bases from J; bases unmatched to any gene: 7. Germline-derived CDR1 and CDR2 are SGHNT and YENEEA. The CDR3 has 18 amino acids. The CDR3 region has the DNA TGTGCCAGCAGCTTAGGGCGGACTAGCGGGGGAGAAACAGATACGCAGTATTTT. Translation gives CASSLGRTSGGETDTQYF.

V is TRBV5-1 and J is TRBJ2-1; TRBD1 agrees at 7 bases. Germline V gene sequence: CDR1 SGHRS, CDR2 YFSETQ. The trim removed 4 bases at V and 5 bases at J, leaving 6 bases unmatched. The CDR3 is made up of 14 amino acids. CDR3 DNA sequence: TGCGCCAGCAGCAACCAACAGGGGAACAATGAGCAGTTCTTC. Amino acid sequence: CASSNQQGNNEQFF.

The chain employs TRBV3-1 (or the pseudogene TRBV3-2) and TRBJ2-4; 11 nucleotides match TRBD1. Germline assignment: CDR1 LGHDT and CDR2 YNNKEL (reference sequence). CDR3 length: 14 residues. Losses at the gene ends were 2 bases for V and 10 bases for J; bases not matched to a gene: 4. CDR3 sequence: CASSQLGTGGIQYF. The CDR3 nucleotides are TGTGCCAGCAGCCAACTCGGGACAGGGGGTATTCAGTACTTC.

For the CDR3, the DNA is TGTGCCAGCAGCTTAGTAAGCGCCTACGAGCAGTACTTC. Translated, it gives CASSLVSAYEQYF. This sequence joins TRBV11-2 and TRBJ2-7; D is ambiguous. The CDR3 loop spans 13 amino acids. From germline, CDR1 is SGHAT and CDR2 FQNNGV. The V and J ends lost 1 base and 2 bases respectively, with 6 bases between them.

This chain connects TRBV7-2 to TRBJ2-3; TRBD1 aligns across 7 bases. CDR3 length: 14 residues. Trimming at V came to 2 bases and at J to 4 bases, leaving 3 bases not matched to a gene. CDR1 is SGHTA, CDR2 FQGNSA, per germline. The CDR3 here is CASSLQQGPDTQYF. CDR3 in DNA: TGTGCCAGCAGCTTACAACAGGGGCCAGATACGCAGTATTTT. The whole variable domain, remainder taken from reference TRBV7-2 and TRBJ2-3, is GAGVSQSPSNKVTEKGKDVELRCDPISGHTALYWYRQSLGQGLEFLIYFQGNSAPDKSGLPSDRFSAERTGGSVSTLTIQRTQQEDSAVYLCASSLQQGPDTQYFGPGTRLTVL.

In DNA, the CDR3 is TGCGCCAGCAACCGGGTCTCGGGGGTAGGATACAATGAGCAGTTCTTC. It specifies CASNRVSGVGYNEQFF. The chain joins TRBV5-1 to TRBJ2-1; possibly TRBD2 for D (6 bases). CDR3 size: 16 residues. V gave up 6 bases and J gave up 4 bases, with 20 bases separating them. Germline CDR1 and CDR2: SGHRS and YFSETQ.

The chain uses TRBV30 and TRBJ1-2, with 7 bases fitting TRBD1. With V trimmed by 1 base and J by 7 bases, 9 bases remained unmatched. The CDR3 loop spans 14 amino acids. Germline CDR1 and CDR2: GTSNPN and SVGIG (reference sequence). The CDR3 coding sequence is TGTGCCTGGAGTGCCCTGACAGGGTACCTTGGCTACACCTTC. As protein: CAWSALTGYLGYTF. Supplemented by reference TRBV30 and TRBJ1-2, the full variable domain reads SQTIHQWPATLVQPVGSPLSLECTVEGTSNPNLYWYRQAAGRGLQLLFYSVGIGQISSEVPQNLSASRPQDRQFILSSKKLLLSDSGFYLCAWSALTGYLGYTFGSGTRLTVV.

V usage is TRBV5-4 and J usage is TRBJ2-2; 13 bases are a match to TRBD2. Germline loops: CDR1 SGHNT, CDR2 YYREEE (reference sequence). This CDR3 region has 16 residues. The ends lost 4 bases at V and 7 bases at J; junction bases unmatched: 7. The CDR3 sequence: CASSQLAGGPDGELFF. In DNA form, the CDR3 reads TGTGCCAGCAGCCAACTAGCGGGGGGGCCCGACGGGGAGCTGTTTTTT.

This chain uses TRBV27 with TRBJ2-5; 9 nucleotides match TRBD2. The trim removed 4 bases at V and 3 bases at J, leaving 9 bases unmatched. From germline, CDR1 is MNHEY and CDR2 SMNVEV (reference sequence). The CDR3 contains 16 residues. The CDR3 nucleotides are TGTGCCAGCAGTTCATCCAGCGGGGGGCGCGAAGAGACCCAGTACTTC. The encoded protein is CASSSSSGGREETQYF.

The V call is TRBV5-6, the J call TRBJ2-4; TRBD1 matches 7 bases. V trimming: 4 bases; J trimming: 6 bases; junction bases outside the gene matches: 10. The CDR3 sequence is 15 residues long. Germline lookup yields CDR1 SGHDT and CDR2 YYEEEE. CDR3 in amino acids: CASSRGQDGPNIQYF. The CDR3 nucleotides are TGTGCCAGCAGCCGCGGACAGGATGGCCCAAACATTCAGTACTTC.

The V gene is TRBV7-7, the J gene TRBJ2-2; TRBD1 matches 11 bases. Trimming cost V 4 bases and J 5 bases; bases outside gene matches: 3. CDR3 size: 15 residues. Germline values: CDR1 SSHAT, CDR2 FNYEAQ (reference sequence). The CDR3: CASSSGTGGTGELFF. As DNA, the CDR3 is TGTGCCAGCAGCTCCGGGACAGGGGGGACCGGGGAGCTGTTTTTT.

Comments on this clone: Other DNA sequences from this sample encode an identical CDR3 as well. The chain joins TRBV5-1 to TRBJ2-3; 10 positions agree with TRBD1. The V and J ends lost 0 bases and 2 bases, in that order; junction bases with no gene match: 3. The CDR3 covers 16 residues. Germline CDR1 and CDR2: SGHRS and YFSETQ. The CDR3 bases are TGCGCCAGCAGCTTGGGGGGGACAGGGGACACAGATACGCAGTATTTT. This codes for CASSLGGTGDTDTQYF.

This clone has a handful of counts. The chain carries TRBV27 and TRBJ1-2; D is uncertain. CDR1 MNHEY and CDR2 SMNVEV come from the germline V gene (reference sequence). The CDR3 covers 13 residues. Trimming removed 5 bases at V and 5 bases at J, with 12 bases between. This CDR3 is CASSPVTAYGYTF. The CDR3 DNA reads as TGTGCCAGCAGTCCCGTAACAGCTTATGGCTACACCTTC.

This chain connects TRBV10-1 to TRBJ2-3, with TRBD2 matching 10 bases. With 5 bases clipped from V and 4 bases from J, the junction kept 12 bases outside the gene matches. Germline V gene data show CDR1 as WNHNN and CDR2 as SYGVQD (reference sequence). CDR3 length: 17 residues. The CDR3 loop is CASSSSPLAGVSDTQYF. CDR3 nucleotides: TGCGCCAGCAGTTCTTCCCCTCTAGCGGGGGTCTCAGATACGCAGTATTTT.

The chain joins TRBV18 to TRBJ1-2; D remains ambiguous. Germline assignment: CDR1 KGHSH and CDR2 LQKENI. The V gene lost 6 bases and the J gene lost 3 bases, with 11 bases spanning the gap. CDR3 length: 13 amino acids. The CDR3 DNA is TGTGCCAGCTCGGACGGGATGCACTATGGCTACACCTTC. Translating it yields CASSDGMHYGYTF.

This CDR3 is CASSPRLAGRSETQYF. CDR3 bases: TGTGCCAGCAGCCCCCGACTAGCGGGGCGGTCAGAGACCCAGTACTTC. The gene calls are TRBV7-2 and TRBJ2-5; the match to TRBD2 covers 11 bases. Germline V gene lookup returns CDR1 SGHTA and CDR2 FQGNSA. The ends lost 5 bases at V and 4 bases at J; junction bases unmatched: 9. This CDR3 contains 16 residues.

This rearrangement joins TRBV28 to TRBJ1-2; maybe TRBD1 (5 bases). The V end lost 6 bases, the J end lost 4 bases, and 9 bases lay between the germline ends. The CDR3 contains 12 residues. Germline V gives CDR1 MDHEN, CDR2 SYDVKM. The DNA of the CDR3 is TGTGCCAGCAGGAACGACAGCTATGGCTACACCTTC. It codes for CASRNDSYGYTF.